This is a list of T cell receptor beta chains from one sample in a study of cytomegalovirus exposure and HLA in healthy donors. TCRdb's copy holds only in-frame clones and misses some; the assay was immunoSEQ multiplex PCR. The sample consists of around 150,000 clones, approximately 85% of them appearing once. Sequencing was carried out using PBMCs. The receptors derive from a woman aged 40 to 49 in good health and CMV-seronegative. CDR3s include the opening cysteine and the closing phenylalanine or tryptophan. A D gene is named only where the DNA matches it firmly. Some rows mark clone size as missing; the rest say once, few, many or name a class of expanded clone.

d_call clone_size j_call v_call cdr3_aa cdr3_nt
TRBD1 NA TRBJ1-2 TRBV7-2 CASSSYSGTAANYGYTF TGTGCCAGCAGCTCCTACTCCGGGACAGCAGCTAACTATGGCTACACCTTC
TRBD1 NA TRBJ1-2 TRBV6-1 CASITGQGLYGYTF TGTGCCAGCATCACTGGACAGGGACTCTATGGCTACACCTTC
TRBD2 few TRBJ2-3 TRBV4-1 CASSQSWGLAGGEGRTDTQYF TGCGCCAGCAGCCAAAGCTGGGGACTAGCGGGAGGGGAAGGTCGGACAGATACGCAGTATTTT
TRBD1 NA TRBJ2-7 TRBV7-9 CASSSRDRGDYEQYF TGTGCCAGCAGCTCCCGGGACAGGGGCGACTACGAGCAGTACTTC
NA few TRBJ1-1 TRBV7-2 CASSPQIGTEAFF TGTGCCAGCAGCCCTCAAATCGGGACTGAAGCTTTCTTT
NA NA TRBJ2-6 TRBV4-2 CASSPAERAAGANVLTF TGTGCCAGCAGCCCAGCTGAGAGGGCCGCTGGGGCCAACGTCCTGACTTTC
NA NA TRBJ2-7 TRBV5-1 CASSSAWADSYEQYF TGCGCCAGCAGCTCAGCTTGGGCAGACTCCTACGAGCAGTACTTC
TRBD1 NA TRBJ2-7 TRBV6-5 CASSYSGTGEYEQYF TGTGCCAGCAGTTATTCCGGGACAGGGGAGTACGAGCAGTACTTC
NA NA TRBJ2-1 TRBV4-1 CASSPEGGDTNEQFF TGCGCCAGCAGTCCTGAGGGGGGGGACACGAATGAGCAGTTCTTC
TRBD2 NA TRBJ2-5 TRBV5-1 CASSLGLAGVQQYF TGCGCCAGCAGCTTGGGACTAGCGGGAGTCCAACAGTACTTC
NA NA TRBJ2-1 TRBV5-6 CASSMLATEQFF TGTGCCAGCAGCATGCTAGCGACTGAGCAGTTCTTC